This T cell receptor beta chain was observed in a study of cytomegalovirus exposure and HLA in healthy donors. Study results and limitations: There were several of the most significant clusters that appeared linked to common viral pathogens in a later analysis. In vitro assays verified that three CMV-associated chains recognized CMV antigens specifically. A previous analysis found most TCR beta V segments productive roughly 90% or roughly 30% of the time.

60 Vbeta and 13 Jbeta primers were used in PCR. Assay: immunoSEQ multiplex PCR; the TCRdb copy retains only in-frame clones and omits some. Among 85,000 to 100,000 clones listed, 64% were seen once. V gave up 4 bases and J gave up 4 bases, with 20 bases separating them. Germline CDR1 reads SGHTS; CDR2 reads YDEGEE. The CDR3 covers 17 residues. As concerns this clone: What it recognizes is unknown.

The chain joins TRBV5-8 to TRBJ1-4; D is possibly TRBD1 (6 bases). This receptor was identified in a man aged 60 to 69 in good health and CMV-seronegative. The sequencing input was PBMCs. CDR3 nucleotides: TGTGCCAGCAGCCGATTATGGTGGAGACAGGTTAATGAAAAACTGTTTTTT. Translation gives CASSRLWWRQVNEKLFF.